This TCR beta chain was documented in a study of blood T cell repertoires in COVID-19. At the level of the study: The study drew acute and convalescent COVID-19 samples from the United States, Italy and Spain. Sources were T cells, B-cell-depleted T cells, or PBMCs; the material itself was cDNA or gDNA.

Clones were read by immunoSEQ multiplex PCR, and TCRdb kept only the in-frame ones, dropping some. In the table there are 300,000 to 350,000 clones, roughly 85% of which are singletons. Living in 20 to 30 US areas, the participants were between roughly 18 and 89 years of age. Allocation to cohorts depended on clinical history reported by the participants. Germline lookup yields CDR1 SGHTA and CDR2 FQGNSA. Trimming took 2 bases from V and 3 from J; bases not matched to a gene: 9. The length of the CDR3 is 16 residues. The sequencing input was PBMCs or T cells enriched from blood (not recorded which). The chain is built from TRBV7-2 and TRBJ1-1, with 7 bases matching TRBD1. The sequence was collected from a man aged 30-40 years who had recovered from COVID-19. CDR3 coding DNA: TGTGCCAGCAGCTTAAGTATCAGGCAGGGGGACACTGAAGCTTTCTTT. It codes for CASSLSIRQGDTEAFF.